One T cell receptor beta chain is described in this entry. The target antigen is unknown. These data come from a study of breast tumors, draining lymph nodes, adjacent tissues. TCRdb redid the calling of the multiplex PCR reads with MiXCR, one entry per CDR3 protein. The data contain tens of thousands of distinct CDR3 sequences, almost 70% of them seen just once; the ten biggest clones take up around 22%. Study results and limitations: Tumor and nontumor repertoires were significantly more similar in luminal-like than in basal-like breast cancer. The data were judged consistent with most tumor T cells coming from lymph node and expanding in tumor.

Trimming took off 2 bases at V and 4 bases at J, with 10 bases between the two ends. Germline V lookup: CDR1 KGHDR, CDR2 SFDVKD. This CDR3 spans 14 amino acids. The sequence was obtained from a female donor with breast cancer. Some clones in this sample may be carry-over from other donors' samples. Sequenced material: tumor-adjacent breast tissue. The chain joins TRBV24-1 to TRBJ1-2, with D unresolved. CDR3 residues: CATSDWRISYGYTF. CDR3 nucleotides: TGTGCCACCAGTGATTGGAGGATTAGCTATGGCTACACCTTC.